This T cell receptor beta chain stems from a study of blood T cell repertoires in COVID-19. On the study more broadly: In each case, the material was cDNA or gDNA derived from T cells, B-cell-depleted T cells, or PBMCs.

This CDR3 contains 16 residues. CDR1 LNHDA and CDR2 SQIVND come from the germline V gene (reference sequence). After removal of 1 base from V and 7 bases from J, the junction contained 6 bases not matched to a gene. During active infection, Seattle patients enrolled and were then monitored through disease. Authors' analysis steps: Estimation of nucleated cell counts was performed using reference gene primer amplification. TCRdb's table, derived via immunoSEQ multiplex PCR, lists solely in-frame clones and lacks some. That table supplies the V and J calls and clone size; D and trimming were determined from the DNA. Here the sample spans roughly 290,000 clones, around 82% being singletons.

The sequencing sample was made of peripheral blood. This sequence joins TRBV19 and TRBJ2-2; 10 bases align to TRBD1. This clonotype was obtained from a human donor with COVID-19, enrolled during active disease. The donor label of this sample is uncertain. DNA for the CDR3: TGTGCCAGTAGTATAGGGTGGGACAGGGGAAGCGGGGAGCTGTTTTTT. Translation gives CASSIGWDRGSGELFF.